The 29 T cell receptor beta chains below all came from one sample that was sequenced in a study of neurological immune-mediated disorders. From the 5' RACE reads, TCRdb called clonotypes with MiXCR, one entry per CDR3 protein. The data show about 35,000 distinct CDR3 sequences, 3.5% to 4% seen once. The sample taken for sequencing was PBMCs. The receptors here all came from a man aged 25-45 years with multiple sclerosis.

This clonotype was seen ten or more times. The chain recombines TRBV20-1 with TRBJ1-5; the D is unclear. The CDR3 has 14 residues. Trimming shortened V by 1 base and J by 1 base, and 8 bases separated the two germline ends. Germline-derived CDR1 and CDR2 are DFQATT and SNEGSKA (reference sequence). The DNA for the CDR3 is TGCAGTGCTAGAGTCGGCGTAAGCAATCAGCCCCAGCATTTT. Translating gives CSARVGVSNQPQHF.

In its sample, this clonotype was seen a few times. The chain recombines TRBV11-3 with TRBJ1-1, with a weak D call TRBD1 (5 bases). The CDR3 contains 14 residues. Between the trimmed V and J ends, which lost 5 bases and 6 bases, there was a span of 16 bases. In germline, CDR1 is SGHNT, CDR2 YENEEA. The CDR3 region is CASSPDVGVAEAFF. The CDR3 DNA reads as TGTGCCAGCAGCCCCGATGTGGGGGTCGCTGAAGCTTTCTTT.

This clonotype has at least ten counts. The V call is TRBV29-1, the J call TRBJ1-2; D is ambiguous. CDR3 length: 10 residues. Germline V CDR1 and CDR2: SQVTM, ANQGSEA. V lost 5 bases, J lost 8 bases, and 9 bases lay in between. DNA of the CDR3: TGCAGCGTTTTCCTGGACGGCTACACCTTC. Amino acid sequence: CSVFLDGYTF.

The sample holds many counts of this clonotype. The V gene is TRBV12-3 or TRBV12-4, the J gene TRBJ1-1; the D is unclear. CDR3 size: 13 residues. Trimming removed 1 base from V and 5 bases from J, with 8 bases in between. For the CDR3, the DNA is TGTGCCAGCAGTTTAGTTTATGCAACTGAAGCTTTCTTT. Translated: CASSLVYATEAFF.

This clonotype was found many times. The chain links TRBV5-1 to TRBJ1-2; 11 nucleotides align to TRBD1. CDR3 size: 15 residues. The V gene's germline CDR1 is SGHRS and CDR2 YFSETQ. With 2 bases clipped from V and 4 bases from J, the junction kept 4 bases outside the gene matches. The CDR3 protein is CASSFGQGASYGYTF. The CDR3, as DNA: TGCGCCAGCAGCTTCGGACAGGGGGCAAGCTATGGCTACACCTTC. The full variable domain, its missing parts supplied by reference TRBV5-1 and TRBJ1-2, is KAGVTQTPRYLIKTRGQQVTLSCSPISGHRSVSWYQQTPGQGLQFLFEYFSETQRNKGNFPGRFSGRQFSNSRSEMNVSTLELGDSALYLCASSFGQGASYGYTFGSGTRLTVV.

By proportion, this clonotype is medium-sized. The V and J genes are TRBV10-3 and TRBJ1-6; the D gene is possibly TRBD1 (5 bases). Trimming took 6 bases from V and 7 from J, leaving 13 bases between them. This CDR3 region has 14 residues. In germline, CDR1 is ENHRY, CDR2 SYGVKD. The CDR3, as DNA: TGTGCCATCAGGGGGGACGGGGACAATTCACCCCTCCACTTT. Encoded protein: CAIRGDGDNSPLHF.

This clonotype was seen a few times. One end of the junction varies from germline; a read error may be responsible. The genes are TRBV5-1 and TRBJ1-1; 7 nucleotides match TRBD1. Germline lookup yields CDR1 SGHRS and CDR2 YFSETQ. The CDR3 spans 15 residues. The CDR3 loop reads CASSLAAGGNPEAFF. The DNA for the CDR3 is TGCGCCAGCAGCTTGGCGGCAGGGGGGAACCCTGAAGCTTTCTTT.

The table lists this clonotype with many counts. The gene calls are TRBV6-1 and TRBJ2-2, with D maybe TRBD1 (6 bases). CDR1 is MNHNS, CDR2 SASEGT, per germline. The CDR3 covers 12 residues. The CDR3 DNA follows: TGTGCTGGATCTAGGGGGACCGGGGAGCTGTTTTTT. Translating it yields CAGSRGTGELFF.

In DNA form, the CDR3 reads TGTGCCAGCAGCAGGGGTTTAGACAGCACTGAAGCTTTCTTT. Translating gives CASSRGLDSTEAFF. The genes are TRBV27 and TRBJ1-1; a possible D gene is TRBD1 (6 bases). The CDR3 has 14 amino acids. Germline assignment: CDR1 MNHEY and CDR2 SMNVEV (reference sequence). The V end was cut by 6 bases, the J end by 4 bases, with 15 bases between.

Concerning this clonotype: Since a much larger clone is just one base distant, this may be a read error. Lacking the conserved final phenylalanine or tryptophan, this CDR3 likely reflects a read error. This rearrangement joins TRBV5-1 to TRBJ1-1; no firm D call. Trimming cost V 5 bases and J 1 base, with 9 bases left between them. The germline V gene encodes CDR1 SGHRS and CDR2 YFSETQ. The CDR3 extends over 13 amino acids. CDR3 sequence reads: CASSPGSNTEAFI. The CDR3, as DNA: TGCGCCAGCAGTCCGGGTTCGAACACTGAAGCTTTCATT.

This clonotype was counted ten times or more. The V gene is TRBV7-2, the J gene TRBJ2-5; 11 bases are a match to TRBD2. CDR3 size: 14 residues. Germline assignment: CDR1 SGHTA and CDR2 FQGNSA. The ends lost 5 bases at V and 3 bases at J; junction bases unmatched: 2. CDR3 sequence reads: CASSLSGGEETQYF. As DNA, the CDR3 is TGTGCCAGCAGCCTTAGCGGGGGGGAAGAGACCCAGTACTTC.

This clonotype has a count of ten or more. This chain links TRBV20-1 with TRBJ2-3, with 8 bases aligning to TRBD2. Trimming removed 6 bases from V and 1 base from J; junction bases left unmatched: 9. The CDR3 loop spans 15 amino acids. Per the germline V gene, CDR1 is DFQATT and CDR2 is SNEGSKA (reference sequence). The CDR3 protein is CSAGGDSGGTDTQYF. The CDR3 DNA is TGCAGTGCGGGGGGTGATAGCGGGGGCACAGATACGCAGTATTTT.

Ten or more counts support this clonotype. The chain links TRBV9 to TRBJ2-1; 9 positions match TRBD1. The trim removed 3 bases at V and 1 base at J, leaving 2 bases unmatched. This CDR3 is built from 15 residues. Germline V gives CDR1 SGDLS, CDR2 YYNGEE. The CDR3 spells CASSAGTGSYNEQFF. The DNA of the CDR3 is TGTGCCAGCAGCGCCGGGACAGGGTCCTACAATGAGCAGTTCTTC.

This clonotype has ten or more counts. This sequence joins TRBV10-3 and TRBJ2-1, with TRBD2 identical over 11 bases. After removal of 6 bases from V and 6 bases from J, the junction contained 7 bases not matched to a gene. CDR3 size: 15 residues. The germline gives CDR1 ENHRY, CDR2 SYGVKD. CDR3 bases: TGTGCCATCAGGGTACTAGCGGGGGCATCCAATGAGCAGTTCTTC. This sequence encodes CAIRVLAGASNEQFF.

This clonotype is medium-sized by share. An end of the junction does not agree with germline; a read error may underlie this. The V call is TRBV7-6, the J call TRBJ2-3, with 11 nucleotides matching TRBD2. Germline assignment: CDR1 SGHVS and CDR2 FNYEAQ. This CDR3 is built from 17 residues. CDR3 in amino acids: CASSVAGGRGALDTQYF. The CDR3, as DNA: TGTGCCAGCAGCGTAGCGGGGGGGCGAGGTGCTCTAGATACGCAGTATTTT.

This clonotype was counted ten times or more. The junction does not match germline at one end; this may be a read error. J is TRBJ2-3 and V is TRBV20-1; D possibly corresponds to TRBD2 (6 bases). The length of the CDR3 is 15 residues. Per the germline V gene, CDR1 is DFQATT and CDR2 is SNEGSKA (reference sequence). CDR3 coding DNA: TGCAGTGCTCGAGACACGCGGGGCAGGGCAGATACGCAGTATTTT. This translates into CSARDTRGRADTQYF.

The table lists this clonotype with many counts. The chain has TRBV12-3 or TRBV12-4 and TRBJ2-7; D tentatively fits TRBD1 or TRBD2 (5 bases each). Trimming pared 6 bases from V and 2 bases from J, leaving 14 bases between. The CDR3 is made up of 14 amino acids. CDR3 nucleotide sequence: TGTGCCAGCAGAAAGGGGACGGTGGCCTACGAGCAGTACTTC. Protein product: CASRKGTVAYEQYF.

This clonotype was observed a few times. A much bigger clone sits one base away, suggesting this may be a read error. The chain uses TRBV12-3 or TRBV12-4 and TRBJ1-4, with D hard to call. The germline V and J ends were trimmed by 5 bases and 11 bases, with 21 bases remaining between them. The length of the CDR3 is 15 residues. The CDR3 DNA reads TGTGCCAGCAGTATGGAGACGGATATACGGAAGAAACTGTTTTTT. This translates into CASSMETDIRKKLFF.

This clonotype was counted many times. The chain uses TRBV19 and TRBJ2-3; D remains ambiguous. This CDR3 contains 11 residues. The V end lost 7 bases, the J end lost 5 bases, and 7 bases lay between the germline ends. Germline values: CDR1 LNHDA, CDR2 SQIVND (reference sequence). In DNA, the CDR3 is TGTGCCAGTACTGAGAGAGATACGCAGTATTTT. Encoded protein: CASTERDTQYF.

This clonotype was seen ten or more times. The chain recombines TRBV5-4 with TRBJ1-2, with 10 bases identical to TRBD1. J was trimmed by 4 bases and V by 4 bases; bases with no gene match: 7. This CDR3 has 15 residues. Per the germline V gene, CDR1 is SGHNT and CDR2 is YYREEE (reference sequence). CDR3: CASSNGTGATYGYTF. In DNA, the CDR3 is TGTGCCAGCAGCAACGGGACAGGGGCGACCTATGGCTACACCTTC.

This clonotype occurred many times. The genes are TRBV12-3 or TRBV12-4 and TRBJ2-7; D not certain. This CDR3 region has 13 residues. V lost 6 bases, J lost 5 bases, and 14 bases lay in between. DNA of the CDR3: TGTGCCAGCAGCCCCGGTACGCGGAACGAGCAGTACTTC. This gives the protein CASSPGTRNEQYF.

This clonotype was counted ten times or more. CDR3 loop: CASSRAQGAAFF. The CDR3, as DNA: TGTGCCAGCAGCCGAGCCCAGGGGGCCGCTTTCTTT. The chain employs TRBV7-9 and TRBJ1-1; 8 bases fit TRBD1. Germline CDR1 SEHNR, CDR2 FQNEAQ (reference sequence). The CDR3 covers 12 residues. V gave up 5 bases and J gave up 11 bases; unmatched junction bases: 7.

This clonotype was observed at least ten times. The chain joins TRBV5-5 to TRBJ2-2; 9 bases match TRBD1. This CDR3 is 16 amino acids long. CDR1 and CDR2 (germline): SGHKS, YYEKEE (reference sequence). J gave up 5 bases and V 4 bases, and 9 bases lay outside the gene matches. The CDR3 region has the DNA TGTGCCAGCAGCCGGGGACAGGGAGGACGAACCGGGGAGCTGTTTTTT. It translates to CASSRGQGGRTGELFF.

In this sample, this clonotype turned up many times. V and J are TRBV20-1 and TRBJ2-7, with 13 bases that match TRBD2. CDR1 is DFQATT and CDR2 is SNEGSKA in the germline V gene (reference sequence). The junction had 4 bases not matched to a gene; V was cut back by 1 base and J by 1 base. CDR3 length: 16 amino acids. The CDR3 loop reads CSARGRLAGGSYEQYF. CDR3 DNA: TGCAGTGCTAGAGGTAGACTAGCGGGGGGATCCTACGAGCAGTACTTC.

The sample holds a few counts of this clonotype. The V call is TRBV16, the J call TRBJ2-3; D not certain. The V and J ends lost 0 bases and 6 bases respectively, with 4 bases between them. The V gene's germline CDR1 is KGHSY and CDR2 FQNENV. CDR3 length: 12 residues. The DNA of the CDR3 is TGTGCCAGCAGCCAATCGTATGATACGCAGTATTTT. This codes for CASSQSYDTQYF.

This clonotype was counted at least ten times. CDR3 residues: CSAIRGPSTDTQYF. For the CDR3, the DNA is TGCAGTGCTATTAGGGGCCCGTCCACAGATACGCAGTATTTT. The chain links TRBV20-1 to TRBJ2-3, with D tentatively TRBD1 (5 bases). V was clipped by 4 bases and J by 2 bases, with 13 bases between them. This CDR3 is 14 amino acids long. Germline V gene data show CDR1 as DFQATT and CDR2 as SNEGSKA (reference sequence).

Many counts were recorded for this clonotype. This rearrangement joins TRBV20-1 to TRBJ2-3, with 9 bases that match TRBD2. CDR1 is DFQATT, CDR2 SNEGSKA, per germline (reference sequence). The CDR3 contains 13 residues. Germline trimming cut 3 bases from V and 6 bases from J; bases unmatched to any gene: 4. The CDR3 sequence: CSARSLAGDTQYF. DNA for the CDR3: TGCAGTGCTAGGTCTCTAGCGGGGGATACGCAGTATTTT.

This clonotype was counted many times. The V call is TRBV20-1, the J call TRBJ1-2; unclear D gene. Trimming cost V 7 bases and J 1 base, with 7 bases left between them. Germline assignment: CDR1 DFQATT and CDR2 SNEGSKA (reference sequence). The CDR3 totals 11 residues. CDR3 residues: CSGDGNYGYTF. As DNA, the CDR3 is TGCAGTGGAGACGGTAACTATGGCTACACCTTC.

This clonotype was seen ten or more times. V gene TRBV5-1 combines with J gene TRBJ2-3, with 7 nucleotides matching TRBD1. The V gene's germline CDR1 is SGHRS and CDR2 YFSETQ. The trim removed 3 bases at V and 4 bases at J, leaving 8 bases unmatched. This CDR3 is built from 15 residues. The CDR3: CASSSLDRASDTQYF. CDR3 in DNA: TGCGCCAGCAGCTCCCTCGACAGGGCCTCAGATACGCAGTATTTT.